This T cell receptor beta chain derives from a study of blood T cell repertoires in COVID-19. Assay used: immunoSEQ multiplex PCR; TCRdb lists only in-frame clones, some missing. The sample consists of 250,000 or so clones, roughly 86% of them appearing once. There are 12 residues in the CDR3. V was clipped by 5 bases and J by 5 bases, with 9 bases between them. The germline V gene encodes CDR1 LNHDA and CDR2 SQIVND (reference sequence). The sequenced sample was peripheral blood. The TCR was taken from a woman between 70 and 85 years old with active or convalescent COVID-19. This rearrangement joins TRBV19 to TRBJ2-5, with D unclear. The CDR3 is CASSPEKETQYF. For the CDR3, the DNA is TGTGCCAGTAGTCCCGAGAAGGAGACCCAGTACTTC.